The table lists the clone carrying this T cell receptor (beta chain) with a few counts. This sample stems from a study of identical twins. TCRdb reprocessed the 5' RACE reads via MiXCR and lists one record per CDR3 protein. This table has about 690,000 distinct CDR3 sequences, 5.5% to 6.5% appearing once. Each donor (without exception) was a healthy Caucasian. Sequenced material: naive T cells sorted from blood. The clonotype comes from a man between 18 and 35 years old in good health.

The CDR3 bases are TGTGCCAGCTTCCGGCAAGCGGCGGGAGGGCCTGCCGGGGAGCTGTTTTTT. Translated: CASFRQAAGGPAGELFF. The chain combines TRBV6-1 with TRBJ2-2; the match to TRBD2 covers 9 bases. The V segment lost 8 bases and the J segment 6 bases; nucleotides outside the gene matches: 16. The length of the CDR3 is 17 residues. Per germline, CDR1 MNHNS and CDR2 SASEGT.